One and the same sample provided the 14 T cell receptor beta chains below, sequenced in a study of blood T cell repertoires in COVID-19. Repertoires were generated with immunoSEQ multiplex PCR, while TCRdb's copy carries only in-frame clones and drops some. The sample lists 150,000 to 200,000 clones; 80% to 85% were seen once. The sample was peripheral blood. The receptors were sampled from a woman aged 70-85 years with COVID-19, enrolled during active disease.

This clone was picked up one time. J is TRBJ1-6 and V is TRBV7-2; D possibly corresponds to TRBD1 (5 bases). Germline assignment: CDR1 SGHTA and CDR2 FQGNSA. The CDR3 is 14 residues long. Trimming pared 4 bases from V and 7 bases from J, leaving 11 bases between. CDR3 residues: CASSYGQPNSPLHF. For the CDR3, the DNA is TGTGCCAGCAGCTACGGACAACCAAATTCACCCCTCCACTTT.

This chain uses TRBV7-3 with TRBJ2-2; no clear D. The CDR3 extends over 15 amino acids. V dropped 1 base and J dropped 0 bases, with 6 bases sitting between them. Germline lookup yields CDR1 SGHTA and CDR2 FQGTGA. CDR3 bases: TGTGCCAGCAGCTTAAGTACTTCGAACACCGGGGAGCTGTTTTTT. This codes for CASSLSTSNTGELFF.

The chain uses TRBV9 and TRBJ1-2; unclear D gene. CDR3 length: 15 amino acids. Trimming cost V 2 bases and J 5 bases, with 16 bases left between them. Germline loops: CDR1 SGDLS, CDR2 YYNGEE. Here the CDR3 reads CASSVRESDSYGYTF. Here the CDR3 DNA reads TGTGCCAGCAGCGTCCGGGAGAGCGATTCGTATGGCTACACCTTC.

CDR3 region: CASSQANSGYPSFF. The CDR3 bases are TGTGCCAGCAGCCAAGCTAACAGCGGATATCCGTCGTTCTTC. The chain links TRBV3-1 (or the pseudogene TRBV3-2) to TRBJ2-1, with D perhaps matching TRBD2 (5 bases). Germline-derived CDR1 and CDR2 are LGHDT and YNNKEL (reference sequence). There are 14 residues in the CDR3. V gave up 1 base and J gave up 15 bases, with 19 bases separating them.

The V call is TRBV2, the J call TRBJ2-5, with 7 positions matching TRBD1. CDR3 length: 9 amino acids. Germline loops: CDR1 SNHLY, CDR2 FYNNEI. The trim removed 10 bases at V and 13 bases at J, leaving 6 bases unmatched. This CDR3 reads CATRDRVYF. In nucleotides, the CDR3 is TGTGCCACCCGGGACAGAGTGTACTTC.

The CDR3 nucleotides are TGTGCCAGCAGCTTGGTTCTCCGGGAGCAGTACTTC. Its translation is CASSLVLREQYF. The J gene is TRBJ2-7, the V gene TRBV5-8, with D unresolved. V shed 0 bases and J shed 7 bases, with 8 bases lying between them. In germline, CDR1 is SGHTS, CDR2 YDEGEE. This CDR3 has 12 amino acids.

The chain links TRBV5-1 to TRBJ2-2, with TRBD2 matching 7 bases. The trim removed 4 bases at V and 4 bases at J, leaving 4 bases unmatched. Germline-derived CDR1 and CDR2 are SGHRS and YFSETQ. The CDR3 extends over 14 amino acids. Here the CDR3 DNA reads TGCGCCAGCAGCCCGGGGGGTACCACCGGGGAGCTGTTTTTT. Translating it yields CASSPGGTTGELFF.

This chain connects TRBV15 to TRBJ2-3, with 7 nucleotides matching TRBD1. The CDR3 sequence is 13 residues long. CDR1 LNHNV and CDR2 YYDKDF come from the germline V gene (reference sequence). The V segment lost 6 bases and the J segment 5 bases; nucleotides outside the gene matches: 5. The CDR3 reads CATRRTGKDTQYF. The DNA for the CDR3 is TGTGCCACCAGGAGGACAGGCAAAGATACGCAGTATTTT.

The chain uses TRBV28 and TRBJ2-1, with TRBD2 identical over 11 bases. V lost 6 bases to trimming and J lost 2 bases; unmatched junction nucleotides: 3. CDR1 MDHEN and CDR2 SYDVKM come from the germline V gene. This CDR3 has 15 amino acids. This CDR3 reads CASREGLAAYNEQFF. DNA for the CDR3: TGTGCCAGCAGGGAGGGACTAGCGGCCTACAATGAGCAGTTCTTC.

The chain has TRBV18 and TRBJ1-2; tentative D call: TRBD1 (5 bases). Germline V gene lookup returns CDR1 KGHSH and CDR2 LQKENI. This CDR3 has 13 residues. Trimming cost V 6 bases and J 6 bases, with 14 bases left between them. The CDR3 region has the DNA TGTGCCAGCTCCAACGGGGGGAGGAATGGCTACACCTTC. Amino acid sequence: CASSNGGRNGYTF.

This clone occurred once. V usage is TRBV5-8 and J usage is TRBJ2-5, with D perhaps TRBD2 (6 bases). The V and J ends lost 9 bases and 1 base respectively, with 16 bases between them. This CDR3 spans 14 amino acids. Germline CDR1 SGHTS, CDR2 YDEGEE. In DNA, the CDR3 is TGTGCCATCTCGCGGGACGTCTTCCAAGAGACCCAGTACTTC. Translation gives CAISRDVFQETQYF.

This chain joins TRBV7-9 and TRBJ2-2; 9 positions match TRBD2. Unmatched junction bases numbered 6, after V lost 0 bases and J lost 1 base. CDR1 SEHNR and CDR2 FQNEAQ come from the germline V gene (reference sequence). This CDR3 spans 18 amino acids. CDR3 sequence (DNA): TGTGCCAGCAGCTTAGCCCCTCAAGCGGGAGGGAACACCGGGGAGCTGTTTTTT. This codes for CASSLAPQAGGNTGELFF.

J is TRBJ1-1 and V is TRBV6-5; TRBD1 might be the D (6 bases). CDR1 and CDR2 (germline): MNHEY, SVGAGI. The length of the CDR3 is 15 residues. V lost 5 bases to trimming and J lost 2 bases, with 15 bases between them. The CDR3 sequence: CASSKSKQGNTEAFF. The CDR3 DNA follows: TGTGCCAGCAGTAAATCGAAACAGGGCAACACTGAAGCTTTCTTT.

The chain's CDR3 is CASSPAGNTDTQYF. The CDR3 coding sequence is TGTGCCAGCAGCCCGGCGGGGAACACAGATACGCAGTATTTT. The rearrangement joins TRBV4-2 to TRBJ2-3; TRBD2 is a possible D gene (6 bases). CDR1 and CDR2 from the germline V gene are LGHNA and YNFKEQ. The CDR3 is made up of 14 amino acids. Trimming took 4 bases from V and 2 from J, leaving 10 bases between them.